This T cell receptor (beta chain) was sequenced in a study of T cell responses to AZD1222 COVID-19 vaccine. General study findings and limits: Breadth and depth of Spike-specific TCRs rose after two AZD1222 doses. Just a handful of AZD1222 recipients were seropositive at baseline. Every sample of the repertoires postdated the peak T cell response. It should be noted that donors were predominantly white British and more often female, and clonal diversity was possibly underestimated.

The V end lost 3 bases, the J end lost 4 bases, and 4 bases lay between the germline ends. The CDR3 has 12 residues. The method was immunoSEQ multiplex PCR; TCRdb's version includes in-frame clones alone and lacks a portion of them. The sample includes around 220,000 clones, 90% to 95% of them seen just once. Points on this clone: Its matching antigen is unknown.

The material was peripheral blood, obtained 28 days after the second dose of the MenACWY control vaccine. V usage is TRBV12-3 or TRBV12-4 and J usage is TRBJ1-5; D is unclear. The TCR was taken from an adult who received the MenACWY meningococcal vaccine as a control. The chain's CDR3 is CASSFDNQPQHF. CDR3 DNA sequence: TGTGCCAGCAGTTTCGATAATCAGCCCCAGCATTTT.